Following are 32 T cell receptor beta chains from one sample sequenced in a study of human thymus T cells. The data were produced by immunoSEQ multiplex PCR, yet TCRdb's version contains in-frame clones alone and is incomplete. The sample has about 78,000 clones, just over 95% seen once. The thymus tissue came from resections taken during corrective heart surgery. Sequencing was carried out using thymus tissue. The receptor set was obtained from a boy younger than two with a congenital heart defect but otherwise immunologically healthy.

This chain links TRBV6-6 with TRBJ2-7, with TRBD2 matching 9 bases. Germline values: CDR1 MNHNY, CDR2 SVGAGI (reference sequence). The CDR3 totals 16 residues. The junction had 8 bases not matched to a gene; V was cut back by 5 bases and J by 0 bases. The CDR3 loop is CASSTRLAVSSYEQYF. CDR3 coding DNA: TGTGCCAGCAGTACCCGACTAGCGGTTAGCTCCTACGAGCAGTACTTC.

The chain is built from TRBV19 and TRBJ2-1; 8 bases align to TRBD1. The germline V gene encodes CDR1 LNHDA and CDR2 SQIVND (reference sequence). The V segment lost 11 bases and the J segment 0 bases; nucleotides outside the gene matches: 15. This CDR3 is 17 amino acids long. The CDR3 DNA follows: TGTGCCTCCGGGGCCTTGGACAGGGACCACTCCTACAATGAGCAGTTCTTC. Protein product: CASGALDRDHSYNEQFF.

V and J are TRBV19 and TRBJ2-3; 11 bases align to TRBD2. V lost 1 base to trimming and J lost 4 bases; unmatched junction nucleotides: 4. The germline gives CDR1 LNHDA, CDR2 SQIVND (reference sequence). This CDR3 is built from 16 residues. The CDR3 sequence is CASSIVVAGGPDTQYF. The DNA of the CDR3 is TGTGCCAGTAGTATAGTGGTAGCGGGGGGGCCAGATACGCAGTATTTT.

This sequence joins TRBV6-6 and TRBJ2-5; D might be TRBD1 or TRBD2, each matching 5 bases. Germline V gene data show CDR1 as MNHNY and CDR2 as SVGAGI (reference sequence). V gave up 10 bases and J gave up 0 bases, with 15 bases separating them. CDR3 length: 14 residues. CDR3 DNA sequence: TGTGCCACCGCCGGAATGGGGGACCAAGAGACCCAGTACTTC. Its translation is CATAGMGDQETQYF.

This rearrangement joins TRBV29-1 to TRBJ2-2; 8 bases are a match to TRBD2. This CDR3 is built from 15 residues. V lost 4 bases and J lost 7; bases outside the gene matches: 11. Germline lookup yields CDR1 SQVTM and CDR2 ANQGSEA. The CDR3 nucleotides are TGCAGCGTTGGATCGGACGGGGGGGCTGGCGGGGAGCTGTTTTTT. As protein: CSVGSDGGAGGELFF.

This clone appeared a single time. This chain joins TRBV5-4 and TRBJ2-1; tentatively, D is TRBD2 (5 bases). The CDR3 length is 16 residues. V gave up 2 bases and J gave up 3 bases, with 15 bases separating them. Germline V gene lookup returns CDR1 SGHNT and CDR2 YYREEE (reference sequence). The DNA of the CDR3 is TGTGCCAGCAGCTTTTGCGGGCTCGGATTCTACAATGAGCAGTTCTTC. It encodes CASSFCGLGFYNEQFF.

Here the CDR3 reads CASSLRGRGPALSRNTIYF. The CDR3 DNA follows: TGCGCCAGCAGCTTGCGGGGCAGGGGGCCTGCCTTAAGTAGAAACACCATATATTTT. The chain is built from TRBV5-1 and TRBJ1-3, with 8 bases that match TRBD1. The CDR3 runs to 19 residues. Looked up from germline, CDR1 is SGHRS and CDR2 is YFSETQ. V lost 1 base and J lost 5; bases outside the gene matches: 17.

The chain combines TRBV27 with TRBJ1-1; D is possibly TRBD1 (5 bases). Between the trimmed V and J ends, which lost 8 bases and 1 base, there was a span of 11 bases. In germline, CDR1 is MNHEY, CDR2 SMNVEV (reference sequence). CDR3 length: 13 residues. CDR3 in amino acids: CASAQTENTEAFF. The CDR3 bases are TGTGCCAGCGCCCAGACAGAGAACACTGAAGCTTTCTTT.

This rearrangement joins TRBV5-6 to TRBJ1-4; the D is unclear. The germline CDR1 and CDR2 sequences are SGHDT and YYEEEE. The V gene lost 5 bases and the J gene lost 2 bases, with 10 bases spanning the gap. CDR3 length: 14 residues. As DNA, the CDR3 is TGTGCCAGCAGTTTAGGTGTGACTAATGAAAAACTGTTTTTT. Translation gives CASSLGVTNEKLFF.

The chain couples TRBV10-3 to TRBJ1-1, with unresolved D. Germline-derived CDR1 and CDR2 are ENHRY and SYGVKD. There are 15 residues in the CDR3. The V gene lost 4 bases and the J gene lost 0 bases, with 12 bases spanning the gap. The CDR3 DNA is TGTGCCATCAGTGGGAAGGACGGCTTGAACACTGAAGCTTTCTTT. The encoded protein is CAISGKDGLNTEAFF.

The chain uses TRBV7-9 and TRBJ1-1; D unresolved. Trimming pared 1 base from V and 0 bases from J, leaving 6 bases between. There are 14 residues in the CDR3. The germline CDR1 and CDR2 sequences are SEHNR and FQNEAQ (reference sequence). CDR3 sequence: CASSLEGMNTEAFF. CDR3 sequence (DNA): TGTGCCAGCAGCTTAGAGGGCATGAACACTGAAGCTTTCTTT.

The chain has TRBV28 and TRBJ2-3; tentatively, D is TRBD1 or TRBD2 (5 bases each). CDR3 length: 14 amino acids. In germline, CDR1 is MDHEN, CDR2 SYDVKM. V lost 6 bases and J 5 bases, leaving 15 bases between the germline ends. This CDR3 reads CASSRRGEGDTQYF. The CDR3, as DNA: TGTGCCAGCAGCCGCCGGGGCGAGGGAGATACGCAGTATTTT.

The V and J genes are TRBV25-1 and TRBJ2-3; D remains ambiguous. Trimming took off 7 bases at V and 3 bases at J, with 11 bases between the two ends. The CDR3 consists of 13 residues. CDR1 MGHDK and CDR2 SYGVNS come from the germline V gene. The CDR3 DNA follows: TGTGCCAGCACCCAAGGGTGTACAGATACGCAGTATTTT. Protein: CASTQGCTDTQYF.

This sequence joins TRBV27 and TRBJ1-4; possible D gene TRBD1, 6 bases. The CDR3 extends over 17 amino acids. Germline V gene data show CDR1 as MNHEY and CDR2 as SMNVEV (reference sequence). V was clipped by 2 bases and J by 2 bases, with 15 bases between them. The CDR3 sequence: CASSLRGGVATNEKLFF. CDR3 DNA sequence: TGTGCCAGCAGTTTAAGGGGGGGCGTCGCGACTAATGAAAAACTGTTTTTT.

V and J are TRBV11-2 and TRBJ2-5; D ambiguous. The V gene lost 2 bases and the J gene lost 1 base, with 11 bases spanning the gap. Germline V gene data show CDR1 as SGHAT and CDR2 as FQNNGV. The CDR3 runs 15 residues. CDR3 residues: CASSLTPRSQETQYF. CDR3 nucleotides: TGTGCCAGCAGCTTAACGCCCCGGTCCCAAGAGACCCAGTACTTC.

CDR3 in amino acids: CASSQEFDRGLRNEQYF. The CDR3 region has the DNA TGCGCCAGCAGCCAAGAGTTTGACAGGGGGCTAAGGAACGAGCAGTACTTC. This sequence joins TRBV4-1 and TRBJ2-7, with 10 bases matching TRBD1. The CDR3 has 17 residues. The ends lost 0 bases at V and 5 bases at J; junction bases unmatched: 10. The germline V gene has CDR1 MGHRA and CDR2 YSYEKL.

This clone appeared a single time. The chain has TRBV19 and TRBJ1-5, with 8 bases aligning to TRBD1. J lost 4 bases, V lost 9 bases, and 5 bases had no gene match. This CDR3 has 13 residues. The germline V gene encodes CDR1 LNHDA and CDR2 SQIVND (reference sequence). The CDR3 region has the DNA TGTGCCAGCGTGGACAGGGTAAATCAGCCCCAGCATTTT. This translates into CASVDRVNQPQHF.

The chain combines TRBV6-5 with TRBJ2-3; 8 bases are shared with TRBD1. Germline assignment: CDR1 MNHEY and CDR2 SVGAGI. J gave up 0 bases and V 2 bases, and 4 bases lay outside the gene matches. The CDR3 covers 16 residues. In DNA form, the CDR3 reads TGTGCCAGCAGTTACACAGGGGGAGCTAGCACAGATACGCAGTATTTT. Its protein is CASSYTGGASTDTQYF.

This chain uses TRBV4-2 with TRBJ2-2, with a weak D call TRBD2 (6 bases). V was trimmed by 4 bases and J by 3 bases, leaving 12 bases between them. CDR3 size: 15 residues. Germline V gene sequence: CDR1 LGHNA, CDR2 YNFKEQ. The CDR3 bases are TGTGCCAGCAGCCGGAGGGCCCACGACACCGGGGAGCTGTTTTTT. Protein product: CASSRRAHDTGELFF.

The chain recombines TRBV20-1 with TRBJ1-2; no definite D call. The CDR3 runs to 10 residues. Germline V gene data show CDR1 as DFQATT and CDR2 as SNEGSKA (reference sequence). V was shortened by 3 bases and J by 7 bases, with 6 bases between the two germline ends. The chain's CDR3 is CSASLAGYTF. The CDR3 DNA is TGCAGTGCTAGTTTGGCTGGCTACACCTTC.

This clone has more than one count but fewer than ten. V gene TRBV23-1 combines with J gene TRBJ1-5; D unresolved. TRBV23-1 is given ORF status, its function remaining uncertain. The V end lost 6 bases, the J end lost 5 bases, and 5 bases lay between the germline ends. CDR3 size: 11 residues. This CDR3 is CASRPDQPQHF. In nucleotides, the CDR3 is TGCGCCAGCAGACCCGATCAGCCCCAGCATTTT.

The chain carries TRBV6-1 and TRBJ2-7; no definite D call. The CDR3 is made up of 11 amino acids. Germline assignment: CDR1 MNHNS and CDR2 SASEGT. V dropped 4 bases and J dropped 3 bases, with 4 bases sitting between them. CDR3 loop: CASSVNYEQYF. Written as DNA, the CDR3 is TGTGCCAGCAGTGTTAACTACGAGCAGTACTTC.

V is TRBV27 and J is TRBJ1-2; the D gene is possibly TRBD1 (5 bases). This CDR3 is 15 amino acids long. Germline lookup yields CDR1 MNHEY and CDR2 SMNVEV (reference sequence). Trimming took 4 bases from V and 7 from J, leaving 19 bases between them. In nucleotides, the CDR3 is TGTGCCAGCAGTTGGAGAGGGGCGACCTGGGGTGGCTACACCTTC. Protein sequence: CASSWRGATWGGYTF.

The J gene is TRBJ2-3, the V gene TRBV5-1; D possibly corresponds to TRBD1 (6 bases). This CDR3 has 18 amino acids. Looked up from germline, CDR1 is SGHRS and CDR2 is YFSETQ. V was pared by 3 bases and J by 2 bases, with 22 bases between. The CDR3 reads CASSWGPRFGTTTDTQYF. For the CDR3, the DNA is TGCGCCAGCAGCTGGGGGCCGCGCTTTGGCACTACCACAGATACGCAGTATTTT.

This chain connects TRBV4-3 to TRBJ2-2, with 14 bases aligning to TRBD2. After removal of 2 bases from V and 4 bases from J, the junction contained 12 bases not matched to a gene. The CDR3 is 20 residues long. Looked up from germline, CDR1 is LGHNA and CDR2 is YSLEER. CDR3 region: CASSQNPRTSGGRGTGELFF. For the CDR3, the DNA is TGCGCCAGCAGCCAAAATCCGAGGACTAGCGGGGGGCGGGGCACCGGGGAGCTGTTTTTT.

The chain couples TRBV6-1 to TRBJ1-4; D call uncertain. Trimming cost V 0 bases and J 8 bases, with 16 bases left between them. The CDR3 is 16 residues long. CDR1 and CDR2 from the germline V gene are MNHNS and SASEGT. As DNA, the CDR3 is TGTGCCAGCAGTGAAGCCCCGGTTACGCCGGAGGAAAAACTGTTTTTT. Encoded protein: CASSEAPVTPEEKLFF.

The chain is built from TRBV5-4 and TRBJ2-7; D perhaps matches TRBD2 (5 bases). The CDR3 length is 11 residues. V was pared by 7 bases and J by 5 bases, with 10 bases between. CDR1 and CDR2 (germline): SGHNT, YYREEE (reference sequence). CDR3 sequence reads: CASGERHEQYF. The DNA of the CDR3 is TGTGCCAGCGGGGAGAGGCACGAGCAGTACTTC.

This clone was seen a single time. The CDR3 sequence is CSVEWPSGETQYF. CDR3 DNA: TGCAGCGTTGAATGGCCTAGCGGGGAGACCCAGTACTTC. The V and J genes are TRBV29-1 and TRBJ2-5; 8 bases agree with TRBD2. CDR3 size: 13 residues. The ends lost 2 bases at V and 5 bases at J; junction bases unmatched: 4. Germline V gives CDR1 SQVTM, CDR2 ANQGSEA.

J is TRBJ2-7 and V is TRBV7-4, with unresolved D. This CDR3 spans 16 amino acids. Trimming shortened V by 5 bases and J by 3 bases, and 20 bases separated the two germline ends. CDR1 and CDR2 (germline): SGHVT, SQSDAQ. This CDR3 reads CASSPTKGSVNYEQYF. CDR3 nucleotide sequence: TGTGCCAGCAGCCCAACCAAGGGATCGGTTAACTACGAGCAGTACTTC. The entire variable domain, with the rest obtained from reference TRBV7-4 and TRBJ2-7, is as follows: GAGVSQSPRYKVAKRGRDVALRCDSISGHVTLYWYRQTLGQGSEVLTYSQSDAQRDKSGRPSGRFSAERPERSVSTLKIQRTEQGDSAVYLCASSPTKGSVNYEQYFGPGTRLTVT.

J is TRBJ2-2 and V is TRBV4-2; 7 positions match TRBD2. The V and J ends lost 4 bases and 4 bases, in that order; junction bases with no gene match: 6. The CDR3 is 15 amino acids. Germline lookup yields CDR1 LGHNA and CDR2 YNFKEQ. CDR3: CASSPMGGTTGELFF. The CDR3 DNA sequence: TGTGCCAGCAGCCCGATGGGGGGGACCACCGGGGAGCTGTTTTTT.

The genes are TRBV2 and TRBJ2-5; maybe TRBD2 (6 bases). The V gene's germline CDR1 is SNHLY and CDR2 FYNNEI. Between the trimmed V and J ends, which lost 0 bases and 1 base, there was a span of 18 bases. The CDR3 contains 18 residues. This CDR3 is CASSEALLGEETQETQYF. In DNA form, the CDR3 reads TGTGCCAGCAGTGAAGCGCTTCTCGGGGAGGAGACCCAAGAGACCCAGTACTTC.

A note on this clone: One end of the junction varies from germline; a read error may be responsible. The rearrangement uses TRBV28 and TRBJ2-1; 7 bases agree with TRBD1. The CDR3 sequence is 11 residues long. Germline loops: CDR1 MDHEN, CDR2 SYDVKM. The CDR3 nucleotides read TGTGCCAGCAGCAGTAGACAGGGAGTAATCTTC. Its translation: CASSSRQGVIF.